Below are 20 T cell receptor beta chains sequenced from a single sample in a study of breast tumors, draining lymph nodes, adjacent tissues. One entry per CDR3 protein, called by TCRdb with MiXCR from the multiplex PCR reads. Of 180,000 or so distinct CDR3 sequences listed, around 33% are singletons. Samples came from axillary lymph nodes draining the breast cancer. The sample was axillary lymph node tissue. Receptors originate from a female donor with breast cancer. Some clones in this sample may be carry-over from other donors' samples.

This clonotype came up many times. The chain couples TRBV19 to TRBJ2-3; TRBD2 agrees at 13 bases. The CDR3 covers 17 residues. The germline V gene encodes CDR1 LNHDA and CDR2 SQIVND (reference sequence). V trimming: 5 bases; J trimming: 2 bases; junction bases outside the gene matches: 7. The DNA for the CDR3 is TGTGCCAGTAGTCCGCGGACTAGCGGGAGAACCACAGATACGCAGTATTTT. It translates to CASSPRTSGRTTDTQYF.

This chain links TRBV5-4 with TRBJ1-5; D unclear. Germline V lookup: CDR1 SGHNT, CDR2 YYREEE (reference sequence). The CDR3 spans 15 residues. Trimming shortened V by 0 bases and J by 3 bases, and 10 bases separated the two germline ends. The CDR3 nucleotides read TGTGCCAGCAGCTTGGGGACTAACCCCAATCAGCCCCAGCATTTT. The encoded protein is CASSLGTNPNQPQHF.

This clonotype has a handful of counts. The V and J genes are TRBV6-2 or TRBV6-3 and TRBJ2-1; 9 bases match TRBD2. Germline CDR1 reads MNHEY; CDR2 reads SVGEGT. With V trimmed by 4 bases and J by 7 bases, 8 bases remained unmatched. The CDR3 has 15 amino acids. CDR3: CASSFRRGGTNEQFF. The CDR3 DNA reads as TGTGCCAGCAGTTTTCGGCGGGGGGGCACGAATGAGCAGTTCTTC.

This clonotype was seen a handful of times. V and J are TRBV6-5 and TRBJ2-7; perhaps TRBD2 as D (5 bases). Trimming removed 5 bases at V and 3 bases at J, with 11 bases between. The CDR3 consists of 13 residues. The germline gives CDR1 MNHEY, CDR2 SVGAGI. DNA of the CDR3: TGTGCCAGCAGTCATGGTGCGGGCTACGAGCAGTACTTC. This codes for CASSHGAGYEQYF.

This clonotype was observed at least ten times. The chain has TRBV9 and TRBJ2-7; D possibly corresponds to TRBD2 (5 bases). Germline V lookup: CDR1 SGDLS, CDR2 YYNGEE. V lost 5 bases and J 7 bases, leaving 16 bases between the germline ends. The CDR3 runs 13 residues. The CDR3 spells CASRQAEGGEQYF. CDR3 nucleotide sequence: TGTGCCAGCAGGCAGGCCGAGGGTGGAGAGCAGTACTTC.

Concerning this clonotype: The limits of the CDR3 on the DNA are not certain, so only TCRdb's listed CDR3 is given. The genes are TRBV5-1 and TRBJ2-2; TRBD1, the D gene given by the table, was not confirmed from the DNA. The germline CDR1 and CDR2 sequences are SGHRS and YFSETQ. The CDR3 comprises 24 residues, both ends counted. The CDR3 loop is CACSLGDRGIYEQYFGPGTRELFF.

The rearrangement links TRBV5-1 to TRBJ2-7; D uncertain. V lost 7 bases and J 0 bases, leaving 17 bases between the germline ends. The germline V gene encodes CDR1 SGHRS and CDR2 YFSETQ. The CDR3 is 15 amino acids. The CDR3 DNA follows: TGCGCCAGCGGACCCTACACGGCTAGCTCCTACGAGCAGTACTTC. It codes for CASGPYTASSYEQYF.

This clonotype showed up many times. One end of the junction does not line up with germline, which may come from a read error. The rearrangement joins TRBV20-1 to TRBJ2-7, with a weak D call TRBD1 (6 bases). The CDR3 is 12 residues long. The germline CDR1 and CDR2 sequences are DFQATT and SNEGSKA (reference sequence). CDR3 amino acids: CSAGDRSYEQYF. In DNA form, the CDR3 reads TGCAGTGCTGGAGACAGGTCCTACGAGCAGTACTTC.

This clonotype was seen many times. The chain links TRBV19 to TRBJ2-1; 8 bases map to TRBD2. This CDR3 is built from 16 residues. Losses at the gene ends were 3 bases for V and 5 bases for J; bases not matched to a gene: 9. Germline V CDR1 and CDR2: LNHDA, SQIVND (reference sequence). As DNA, the CDR3 is TGTGCCAGTAGTATGACGCGGGAGGCACTTAACAATGAGCAGTTCTTC. Translation: CASSMTREALNNEQFF. The full variable domain, its missing parts supplied by reference TRBV19 and TRBJ2-1, is DGGITQSPKYLFRKEGQNVTLSCEQNLNHDAMYWYRQDPGQGLRLIYYSQIVNDFQKGDIAEGYSVSREKKESFPLTVTSAQKNPTAFYLCASSMTREALNNEQFFGPGTRLTVL.

In the case of this clonotype: A much bigger clone sits one base away, suggesting this may be a read error. The chain employs TRBV20-1 and TRBJ2-5, with a weak D call TRBD1 (6 bases). CDR3 length equals 14 residues. With 3 bases removed from V and 7 bases from J, the gap between germline ends came to 18 bases. Germline V lookup: CDR1 DFQATT, CDR2 SNEGSKA (reference sequence). The CDR3 sequence: CSARRTQGRATQYF. The CDR3 nucleotides are TGCAGTGCTAGGAGAACACAGGGTAGGGCGACCCAGTACTTC.

In its sample, this clonotype was seen many times. J is TRBJ2-7 and V is TRBV12-3 or TRBV12-4; 9 bases are a match to TRBD2. Unmatched junction bases numbered 10, after V lost 8 bases and J lost 5 bases. This CDR3 spans 14 amino acids. The CDR3 sequence: CASCRSGSTHEQYF. The DNA of the CDR3 is TGTGCCAGCTGCCGTAGCGGGAGCACCCACGAGCAGTACTTC.

The DNA of the CDR3 is TGTGCCAGTAGCACCGGAGGGGCCGTAACTGAAGCTTTCTTT. Protein: CASSTGGAVTEAFF. The gene calls are TRBV19 and TRBJ1-1, with D possibly TRBD1 on 5 matching bases. CDR1 LNHDA and CDR2 SQIVND come from the germline V gene (reference sequence). This CDR3 spans 14 amino acids. V was cut by 6 bases and J by 5 bases, with 16 bases left in between. Full variable domain (missing parts from reference TRBV19 and TRBJ1-1): DGGITQSPKYLFRKEGQNVTLSCEQNLNHDAMYWYRQDPGQGLRLIYYSQIVNDFQKGDIAEGYSVSREKKESFPLTVTSAQKNPTAFYLCASSTGGAVTEAFFGQGTRLTVV.

This clonotype was found many times. J is TRBJ2-7 and V is TRBV5-8; no firm D call. The CDR3 extends over 13 amino acids. Germline values: CDR1 SGHTS, CDR2 YDEGEE. V lost 2 bases to trimming and J lost 1 base, with 7 bases between them. CDR3 coding DNA: TGTGCCAGCAGCTTAGGCATGTCCTACGAGCAGTACTTC. This encodes CASSLGMSYEQYF. Full variable domain (missing parts from reference TRBV5-8 and TRBJ2-7): EAGVTQSPTHLIKTRGQQATLRCSPISGHTSVYWYQQALGLGLQFLLWYDEGEERNRGNFPPRFSGRQFPNYSSELNVNALELEDSALYLCASSLGMSYEQYFGPGTRLTVT.

This clonotype occurred many times. The rearrangement links TRBV24-1 to TRBJ2-1; possible D gene TRBD2, 5 bases. Germline CDR1 and CDR2: KGHDR and SFDVKD. Trimming took off 6 bases at V and 9 bases at J, with 17 bases between the two ends. This CDR3 has 14 amino acids. The CDR3 region has the DNA TGTGCCACCAGTCCCGGGCGCGGGTACGGTGAGCAGTTCTTC. Translated, it gives CATSPGRGYGEQFF.

There are many counts of this clonotype. The chain combines TRBV5-5 with TRBJ2-2; 16 bases align to TRBD2. CDR3 length: 18 amino acids. Germline V gene sequence: CDR1 SGHKS, CDR2 YYEKEE (reference sequence). The V and J ends lost 4 bases and 5 bases, in that order; junction bases with no gene match: 8. The CDR3 spells CASSPGTSGGARTGELFF. The CDR3 DNA is TGTGCCAGCAGCCCCGGGACTAGCGGGGGGGCAAGGACCGGGGAGCTGTTTTTT.

The rearrangement uses TRBV6-6 and TRBJ1-4, with 9 bases that match TRBD1. CDR3 length: 13 amino acids. CDR1 MNHNY and CDR2 SVGAGI come from the germline V gene (reference sequence). The V segment lost 7 bases and the J segment 7 bases; nucleotides outside the gene matches: 4. This CDR3 reads CASKGQGGEKLFF. The DNA for the CDR3 is TGTGCCAGCAAGGGACAGGGAGGTGAAAAACTGTTTTTT.

This clonotype was seen repeatedly, ten times or more. The chain joins TRBV7-2 to TRBJ1-5, with TRBD1 identical over 8 bases. The CDR3 contains 18 residues. Looked up from germline, CDR1 is SGHTA and CDR2 is FQGNSA. Trimming at V came to 1 base and at J to 1 base, leaving 9 bases not matched to a gene. CDR3 sequence (DNA): TGTGCCAGCAGCTTAGGGTACGGCAGGGGGCAAAGCAATCAGCCCCAGCATTTT. Translating gives CASSLGYGRGQSNQPQHF. The complete variable domain, with remaining parts taken from reference TRBV7-2 and TRBJ1-5, reads GAGVSQSPSNKVTEKGKDVELRCDPISGHTALYWYRQSLGQGLEFLIYFQGNSAPDKSGLPSDRFSAERTGGSVSTLTIQRTQQEDSAVYLCASSLGYGRGQSNQPQHFGDGTRLSIL.

The sample holds many counts of this clonotype. The rearrangement uses TRBV20-1 and TRBJ1-1, with D unclear. Deletions cut 3 bases from V and 0 bases from J, with 8 bases between. The CDR3 is made up of 13 amino acids. Germline V lookup: CDR1 DFQATT, CDR2 SNEGSKA (reference sequence). The CDR3 bases are TGCAGTGCTAGTGCAGACGTGAACACTGAAGCTTTCTTT. Translating gives CSASADVNTEAFF.

This clonotype was found many times. A clone one base away is much larger, so this may be a read error. This sequence joins TRBV7-2 and TRBJ2-5; TRBD2 might be the D (5 bases). From germline, CDR1 is SGHTA and CDR2 FQGNSA. The CDR3 totals 15 residues. CDR3 DNA: TGTGCCAGCAGCCTCGGAGGCGAGGCCCAAGAGACCCAGCACTTC. It codes for CASSLGGEAQETQHF.

The sample holds many counts of this clonotype. The V gene is TRBV4-1, the J gene TRBJ2-7; D gene unclear. The V gene lost 4 bases and the J gene lost 0 bases, with 10 bases spanning the gap. CDR1 and CDR2 from the germline V gene are MGHRA and YSYEKL. The CDR3 extends over 14 amino acids. The CDR3 here is CASSPSSSSYEQYF. The CDR3 region has the DNA TGCGCCAGCAGCCCCTCCAGTAGCTCCTACGAGCAGTACTTC.